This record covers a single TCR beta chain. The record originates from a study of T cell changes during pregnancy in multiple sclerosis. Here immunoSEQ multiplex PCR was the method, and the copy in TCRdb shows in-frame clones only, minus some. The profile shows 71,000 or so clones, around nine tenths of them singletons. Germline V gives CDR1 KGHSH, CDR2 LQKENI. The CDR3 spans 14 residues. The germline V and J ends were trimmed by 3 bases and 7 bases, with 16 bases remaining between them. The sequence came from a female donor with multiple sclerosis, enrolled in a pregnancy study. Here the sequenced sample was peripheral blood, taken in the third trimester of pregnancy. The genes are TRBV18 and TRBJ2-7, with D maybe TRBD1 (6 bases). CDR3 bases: TGTGCCAGCTCACCGGACAGCCAACTCGGGGAGCAGTACTTC. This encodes CASSPDSQLGEQYF.